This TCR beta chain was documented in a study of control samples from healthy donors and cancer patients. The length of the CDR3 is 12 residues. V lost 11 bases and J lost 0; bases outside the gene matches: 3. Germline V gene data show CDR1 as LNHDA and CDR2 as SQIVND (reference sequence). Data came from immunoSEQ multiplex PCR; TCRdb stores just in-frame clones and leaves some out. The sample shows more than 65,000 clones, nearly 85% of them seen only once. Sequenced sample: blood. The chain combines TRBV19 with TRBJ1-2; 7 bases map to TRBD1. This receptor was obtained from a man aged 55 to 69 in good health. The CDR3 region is CASGGTNYGYTF. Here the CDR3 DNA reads TGTGCCTCAGGGGGTACTAACTATGGCTACACCTTC.